This is a list of T cell receptor beta chains from one sample in a study of cytomegalovirus exposure and HLA in healthy donors. Method: immunoSEQ multiplex PCR; TCRdb's copy keeps in-frame clones and lacks some. Seen here are 85,000 to 110,000 clones, 60% to 85% observed once, and the top ten hold under 4.5%. The sequenced sample was PBMCs. These receptor sequences come from a man aged 45-65 years in good health and CMV-seropositive. CDR3s include the opening cysteine and the closing phenylalanine or tryptophan. Fields, in order: D gene, CDR3 length, clone size, J gene, V gene, CDR3 protein, CDR3 DNA. The D gene is left open where the match is weak. Clone size is given for some rows only: seen once, a few or many times, or a class if the clone is expanded.

>-|12|-|TRBJ2-3|TRBV11-2
CASSPVSDTQYF
TGTGCCAGCAGCCCCGTGTCAGATACGCAGTATTTT
>-|13|-|TRBJ1-6|TRBV7-9
CASSFNTGGALHF
TGTGCCAGCAGCTTCAACACCGGGGGAGCCCTCCACTTT
>-|16|-|TRBJ2-2|TRBV9
CASSPRDLGGGGELFF
TGTGCCAGCAGCCCACGGGACTTGGGAGGGGGCGGGGAGCTGTTTTTT
>TRBD1|16|few|TRBJ1-4|TRBV23-1
CASSWTGFIANEKLFF
TGCGCCAGCAGCTGGACAGGATTTATAGCTAATGAAAAACTGTTTTTT
>TRBD2|15|-|TRBJ2-1|TRBV7-3
CASSLGLGAYNEQFF
TGTGCCAGCAGCTTAGGACTAGGCGCATACAATGAGCAGTTCTTC
>TRBD2|15|-|TRBJ2-7|TRBV7-8
CASSRAGSGAYEQYF
TGTGCCAGCAGCCGGGCGGGAAGCGGGGCCTACGAGCAGTACTTC
>TRBD1|15|-|TRBJ2-7|TRBV27
CASRGLGQGIYEQYF
TGTGCCAGCAGGGGACTGGGACAGGGTATCTACGAGCAGTACTTC
>-|17|-|TRBJ1-6|TRBV23-1
CASSQFRTELYNSPLHF
TGCGCCAGCAGTCAATTCCGGACAGAGCTCTATAATTCACCCCTCCACTTT
>-|16|-|TRBJ2-7|TRBV10-3
CAISEDAEGSLYEQYF
TGTGCCATCAGCGAAGATGCGGAGGGCTCACTTTACGAGCAGTACTTC
>-|14|-|TRBJ2-7|TRBV15
CATSRPGLPNEQYF
TGTGCCACCAGCAGACCGGGACTCCCCAACGAGCAGTACTTC
>TRBD2|17|-|TRBJ2-1|TRBV7-9
CASRDSGAGGPYNEQFF
TGTGCCAGCAGAGATTCAGGGGCGGGAGGTCCCTACAATGAGCAGTTCTTC
>-|15|once|TRBJ2-1|TRBV5-4
CASSLAQGRNNEQFF
TGTGCCAGCAGCTTGGCGCAGGGGCGAAACAATGAGCAGTTCTTC
>-|13|-|TRBJ2-3|TRBV29-1
CSVGTLRTDTQYF
TGCAGCGTTGGGACTCTACGCACAGATACGCAGTATTTT
>-|15|-|TRBJ1-2|TRBV12-2
CASRIWTGLNYGYTF
TGTGCAAGTCGCATATGGACAGGGTTGAACTATGGCTACACCTTC
>-|15|-|TRBJ2-1|TRBV10-3
CAISGDQVAYNEQFF
TGTGCCATCAGTGGTGATCAGGTTGCCTACAATGAGCAGTTCTTC
>-|16|-|TRBJ2-4|TRBV21-1
CASSNRGAPGKNIQYF
TGTGCCAGCAGCAATCGGGGGGCGCCGGGCAAAAACATTCAGTACTTC
>TRBD2|16|few|TRBJ2-2|TRBV5-4
CASSLDLAGNTGELFF
TGTGCCAGCAGCTTGGACCTAGCGGGAAACACCGGGGAGCTGTTTTTT